This T cell receptor beta chain stems from a study of blood T cell repertoires in COVID-19. As for the study in general: T cells, B-cell-depleted T cells, or PBMCs supplied cDNA or gDNA.

CDR3 length: 14 amino acids. Trimming took 0 bases from V and 8 from J, leaving 13 bases between them. Germline CDR1 is LGHDT and CDR2 is YNNKEL (reference sequence). This clone was observed once. Original processing notes: Amplification of reference gene primers provided the estimated nucleated cell counts. The assay was immunoSEQ multiplex PCR, and TCRdb's table has in-frame clones only and misses some. The D gene and trimming were derived from the DNA, and the V and J assignments and clone size from that table. Of 130,000 to 150,000 clones in the sample, less than 85% were seen once. This receptor was taken from an elderly woman in a cohort sampled during active or convalescent COVID-19. The sequencing input was peripheral blood. The chain uses TRBV3-1 (or the pseudogene TRBV3-2) and TRBJ1-2, with TRBD1 as a possible D gene (5 bases). This chain's CDR3 is CASSQDKGPRGYTF. The DNA of the CDR3 is TGTGCCAGCAGCCAAGATAAGGGGCCTCGGGGCTACACCTTC.